A single sample is the source of the 8 T cell receptor beta chains below, sequenced in a study of T cells expressing NK-cell markers. With the 5' RACE reads reprocessed, TCRdb shows one record per CDR3 protein and no DNA. In all, the sample yields 400,000 to 450,000 distinct CDR3 sequences. Sequencing was done on a sample of blood T cells: a sorted CD56 or NKG2C T cell subset, CD4+ or CD8+ T cells, or bulk PBMC T cells (not recorded which). Receptor source: a woman aged 18 to 75 in good health.

The V call is TRBV20-1, the J call TRBJ1-5. Per the germline V gene, CDR1 is DFQATT and CDR2 is SNEGSKA (reference sequence). The CDR3 is made up of 14 amino acids. This chain's CDR3 is CSAPAVVGNQPQHF.

V gene TRBV20-1 combines with J gene TRBJ2-5. Germline values: CDR1 DFQATT, CDR2 SNEGSKA (reference sequence). The CDR3 runs 14 residues. This CDR3 reads CSAREPSRQETQYF.

This chain uses TRBV7-8 with TRBJ2-2; TCRdb gives TRBD2 as the D gene, but with no DNA this cannot be confirmed. The CDR3 has 18 amino acids. CDR1 SGHVS and CDR2 FQNEAQ come from the germline V gene. The CDR3 protein is CASSYSFASGRVTGELFF.

The V gene is TRBV6-1, the J gene TRBJ2-1; TCRdb selects TRBD1, and the lack of DNA leaves this call unchecked. This CDR3 has 15 residues. The germline V gene has CDR1 MNHNS and CDR2 SASEGT. This chain's CDR3 is CASSGWQGPYNEQFF.

The chain combines TRBV12-3 or TRBV12-4 with TRBJ2-5; checking the TCRdb D call of TRBD2 is not possible without DNA. The CDR3 is 13 residues long. CDR3 loop: CASSTSGGETQYF.

The chain uses TRBV12-3 or TRBV12-4 and TRBJ2-1; TCRdb's assignment of TRBD1 cannot be checked, as there is no DNA. This CDR3 comprises 13 residues. CDR3 sequence: CASGGTNYNEQFF.

The rearrangement joins TRBV18 to TRBJ2-3. The CDR3 length is 13 residues. From germline, CDR1 is KGHSH and CDR2 LQKENI. Here the CDR3 reads CASSPERTDTQYF.

This sequence joins TRBV20-1 and TRBJ2-5; TCRdb lists TRBD2, though no DNA is available to test this call. Germline assignment: CDR1 DFQATT and CDR2 SNEGSKA (reference sequence). The CDR3 spans 14 residues. CDR3 in amino acids: CSARLAGAQETQYF.